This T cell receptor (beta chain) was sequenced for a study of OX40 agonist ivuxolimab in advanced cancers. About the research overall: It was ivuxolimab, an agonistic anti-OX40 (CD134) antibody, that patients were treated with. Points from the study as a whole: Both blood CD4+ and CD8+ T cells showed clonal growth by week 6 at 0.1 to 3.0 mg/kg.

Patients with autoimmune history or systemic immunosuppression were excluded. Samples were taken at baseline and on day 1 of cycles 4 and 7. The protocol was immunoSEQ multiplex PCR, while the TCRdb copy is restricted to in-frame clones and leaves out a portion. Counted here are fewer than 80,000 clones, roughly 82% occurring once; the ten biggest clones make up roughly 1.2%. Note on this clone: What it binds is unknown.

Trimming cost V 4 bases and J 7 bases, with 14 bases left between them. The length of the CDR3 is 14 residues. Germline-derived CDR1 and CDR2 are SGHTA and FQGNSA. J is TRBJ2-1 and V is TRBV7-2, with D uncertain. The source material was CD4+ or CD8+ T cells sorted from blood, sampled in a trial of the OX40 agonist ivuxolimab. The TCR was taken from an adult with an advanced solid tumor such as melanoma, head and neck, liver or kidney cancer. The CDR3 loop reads CASSSTFSTNEQFF. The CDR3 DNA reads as TGTGCCAGCAGCTCGACTTTCTCCACTAATGAGCAGTTCTTC.